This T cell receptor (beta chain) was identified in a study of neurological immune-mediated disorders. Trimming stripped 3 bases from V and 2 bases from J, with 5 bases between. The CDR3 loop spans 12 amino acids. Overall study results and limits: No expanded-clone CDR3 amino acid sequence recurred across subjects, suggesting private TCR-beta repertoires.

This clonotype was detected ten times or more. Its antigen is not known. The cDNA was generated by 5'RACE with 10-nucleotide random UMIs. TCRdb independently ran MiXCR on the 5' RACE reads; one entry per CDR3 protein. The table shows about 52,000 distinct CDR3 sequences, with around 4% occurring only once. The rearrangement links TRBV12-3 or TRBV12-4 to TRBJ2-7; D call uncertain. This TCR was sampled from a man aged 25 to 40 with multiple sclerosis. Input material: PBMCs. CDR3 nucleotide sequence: TGTGCCAGCAGTTTCAGTACCTACGAGCAGTACTTC. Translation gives CASSFSTYEQYF.